This T cell receptor beta chain is drawn from a study of cytomegalovirus exposure and HLA in healthy donors. The table came from immunoSEQ multiplex PCR; TCRdb's copy has only in-frame clones and leaves some out. The sample shows roughly 150,000 clones, just over 90% of them seen only once. From germline, CDR1 is SNHLY and CDR2 FYNNEI. The CDR3 runs 12 residues. V was pared by 7 bases and J by 4 bases, with 10 bases between. The chain uses TRBV2 and TRBJ1-2; D remains unclear. Source material: PBMCs. The origin of this receptor is a man between 18 and 29 years old in good health and CMV-seronegative. The CDR3 DNA follows: TGTGCCAGCACTGGAGAGGGCTATGGCTACACCTTC. Protein sequence: CASTGEGYGYTF.